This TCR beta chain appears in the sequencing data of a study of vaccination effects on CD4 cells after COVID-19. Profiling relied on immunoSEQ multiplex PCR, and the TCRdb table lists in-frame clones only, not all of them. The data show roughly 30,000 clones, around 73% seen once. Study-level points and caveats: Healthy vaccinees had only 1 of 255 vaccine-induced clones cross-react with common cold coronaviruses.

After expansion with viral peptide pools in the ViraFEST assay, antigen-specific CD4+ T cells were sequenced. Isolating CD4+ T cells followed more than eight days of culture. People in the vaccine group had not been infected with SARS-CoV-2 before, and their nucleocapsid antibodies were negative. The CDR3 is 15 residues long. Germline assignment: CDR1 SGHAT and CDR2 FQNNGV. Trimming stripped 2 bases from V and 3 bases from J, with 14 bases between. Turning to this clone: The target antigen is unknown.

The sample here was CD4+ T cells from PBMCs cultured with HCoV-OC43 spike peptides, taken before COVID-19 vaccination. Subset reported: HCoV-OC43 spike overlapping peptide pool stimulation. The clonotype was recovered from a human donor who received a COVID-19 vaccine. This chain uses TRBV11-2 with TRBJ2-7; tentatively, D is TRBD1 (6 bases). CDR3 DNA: TGTGCCAGCAGCTTACTAGGGACAAGGGGCTACGAGCAGTACTTC. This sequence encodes CASSLLGTRGYEQYF.